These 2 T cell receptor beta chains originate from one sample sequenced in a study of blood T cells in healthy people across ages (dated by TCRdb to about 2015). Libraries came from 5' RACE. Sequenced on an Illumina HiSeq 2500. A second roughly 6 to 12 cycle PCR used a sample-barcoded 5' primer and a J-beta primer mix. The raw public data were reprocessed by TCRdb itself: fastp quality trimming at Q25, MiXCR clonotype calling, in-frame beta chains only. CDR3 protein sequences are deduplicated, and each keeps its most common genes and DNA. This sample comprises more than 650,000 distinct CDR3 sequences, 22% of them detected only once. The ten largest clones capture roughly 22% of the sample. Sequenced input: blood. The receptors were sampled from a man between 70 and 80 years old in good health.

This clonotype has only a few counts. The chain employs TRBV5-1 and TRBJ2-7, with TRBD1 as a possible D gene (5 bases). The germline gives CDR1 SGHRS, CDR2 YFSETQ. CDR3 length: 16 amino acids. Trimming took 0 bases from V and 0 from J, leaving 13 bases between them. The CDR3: CASSLGSRDPSYEQYF. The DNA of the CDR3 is TGCGCCAGCAGCTTGGGATCCAGGGATCCCTCCTACGAGCAGTACTTC.

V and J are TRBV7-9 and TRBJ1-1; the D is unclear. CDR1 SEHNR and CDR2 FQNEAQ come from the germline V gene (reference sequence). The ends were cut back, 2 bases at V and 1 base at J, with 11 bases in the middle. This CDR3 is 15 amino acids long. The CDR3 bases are TGTGCCAGCAGCTTATCGGCAGGAGGGAACACTGAAGCTTTCTTT. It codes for CASSLSAGGNTEAFF.